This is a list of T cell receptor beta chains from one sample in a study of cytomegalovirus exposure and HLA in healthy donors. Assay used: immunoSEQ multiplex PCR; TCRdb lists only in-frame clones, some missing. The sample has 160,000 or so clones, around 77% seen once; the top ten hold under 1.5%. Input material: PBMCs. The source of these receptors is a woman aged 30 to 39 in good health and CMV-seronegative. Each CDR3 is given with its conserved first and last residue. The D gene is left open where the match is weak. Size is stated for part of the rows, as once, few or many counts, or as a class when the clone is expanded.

CDR3 protein: CASSGAAGGEETQYF; CDR3 DNA: TGTGCCAGCAGTGGGGCAGCGGGGGGGGAGGAGACCCAGTACTTC; clone size: .; D gene: TRBD2; V gene: TRBV28; J gene: TRBJ2-5
CDR3 protein: CASDRTGEKLFF; CDR3 DNA: TGCGCCAGCGACAGGACAGGCGAAAAACTGTTTTTT; clone size: .; D gene: TRBD1; V gene: TRBV5-1; J gene: TRBJ1-4
CDR3 protein: CSVADRDRGGYGYTF; CDR3 DNA: TGCAGCGTAGCCGACCGGGACAGGGGCGGCTATGGCTACACCTTC; clone size: once; D gene: TRBD1; V gene: TRBV29-1; J gene: TRBJ1-2
CDR3 protein: CASSWGTGAAVGYTF; CDR3 DNA: TGCGCCAGCAGCTGGGGGACAGGGGCGGCTGTTGGCTACACCTTC; clone size: .; D gene: TRBD1; V gene: TRBV5-1; J gene: TRBJ1-2
CDR3 protein: CAISESDRIYNSPLHF; CDR3 DNA: TGTGCCATCAGTGAGTCGGACAGGATTTATAATTCACCCCTCCACTTT; clone size: .; D gene: TRBD1; V gene: TRBV10-3; J gene: TRBJ1-6
CDR3 protein: CASKGGSYEQYF; CDR3 DNA: TGTGCCAGCAAAGGGGGATCCTACGAGCAGTACTTC; clone size: once; D gene: .; V gene: TRBV6-6; J gene: TRBJ2-7
CDR3 protein: CASSKRLVTESNEQFF; CDR3 DNA: TGTGCCAGTAGTAAACGACTCGTGACAGAGAGCAATGAGCAGTTCTTC; clone size: .; D gene: .; V gene: TRBV19; J gene: TRBJ2-1
CDR3 protein: CASSGQTGGSEAFF; CDR3 DNA: TGTGCCAGTAGTGGCCAGACTGGGGGGTCTGAAGCTTTCTTT; clone size: once; D gene: .; V gene: TRBV19; J gene: TRBJ1-1
CDR3 protein: CASSEQGGTEAFF; CDR3 DNA: TGCGCCAGCAGCGAACAGGGGGGCACTGAAGCTTTCTTT; clone size: .; D gene: TRBD1; V gene: TRBV5-1; J gene: TRBJ1-1
CDR3 protein: CASSLGGGGAEAFF; CDR3 DNA: TGTGCCAGCAGCTTAGGCGGAGGCGGCGCGGAAGCTTTCTTT; clone size: many; D gene: .; V gene: TRBV7-6; J gene: TRBJ1-1
CDR3 protein: CSAAGQGNGYTF; CDR3 DNA: TGCAGCGCGGCCGGACAGGGAAATGGCTACACCTTC; clone size: .; D gene: TRBD1; V gene: TRBV29-1; J gene: TRBJ1-2
CDR3 protein: CASSDKWANTEAFF; CDR3 DNA: TGTGCCAGCAGCGACAAATGGGCGAACACTGAAGCTTTCTTT; clone size: .; D gene: .; V gene: TRBV11-2; J gene: TRBJ1-1
CDR3 protein: CASSFALRLAGADTQYF; CDR3 DNA: TGTGCCAGCAGTTTTGCCCTGCGCCTAGCGGGGGCAGATACGCAGTATTTT; clone size: .; D gene: TRBD2; V gene: TRBV27; J gene: TRBJ2-3
CDR3 protein: CASSDRAGNTIYF; CDR3 DNA: TGTGCCAGCTCGGACAGGGCTGGAAACACCATATATTTT; clone size: .; D gene: TRBD1; V gene: TRBV9; J gene: TRBJ1-3
CDR3 protein: CTSSLTGEHGEQYF; CDR3 DNA: TGCACCAGCAGCTTGACAGGGGAGCATGGGGAGCAGTACTTC; clone size: .; D gene: TRBD1; V gene: TRBV5-1; J gene: TRBJ2-7
CDR3 protein: CASSSDCYTF; CDR3 DNA: TGTGCCAGCAGTTCAGATTGCTACACCTTC; clone size: .; D gene: .; V gene: TRBV6-6; J gene: TRBJ1-2
CDR3 protein: CASSLALDRQTQYF; CDR3 DNA: TGTGCCAGCAGCTTAGCCTTGGACAGGCAGACCCAGTACTTC; clone size: .; D gene: TRBD1; V gene: TRBV11-1; J gene: TRBJ2-5
CDR3 protein: CSVAPGTAQPLYHEQYF; CDR3 DNA: TGCAGCGTTGCCCCAGGGACAGCCCAACCACTCTACCACGAGCAGTACTTC; clone size: .; D gene: TRBD1; V gene: TRBV29-1; J gene: TRBJ2-7
CDR3 protein: CAISESGQGGQYF; CDR3 DNA: TGTGCCATCAGTGAGTCGGGGCAGGGTGGGCAGTACTTC; clone size: .; D gene: .; V gene: TRBV10-3; J gene: TRBJ2-7